Listed here is a single T cell receptor beta chain. Per the original data handling: Estimates of nucleated cell counts were drawn from the amplification of reference gene primers. Sequencing was performed with immunoSEQ multiplex PCR; in TCRdb, only in-frame clones are kept and a portion is missing. V and J calls and clone size are given by that table; D and trimming were obtained from the DNA. The data hold about 55,000 clones, with about nine tenths observed a single time. Seattle patients were enrolled during active infection and followed longitudinally. These data originate in a study of blood T cell repertoires in COVID-19. For the study at large: Acute and convalescent COVID-19 samples came from the United States, Italy and Spain. In each case, the material was cDNA or gDNA derived from T cells, B-cell-depleted T cells, or PBMCs.

Trimming took 1 base from V and 5 from J; bases not matched to a gene: 7. The CDR3 loop spans 16 amino acids. Germline loops: CDR1 MGHRA, CDR2 YSYEKL. This sequence was found in a man in his forties with COVID-19, enrolled during active disease. The V and J genes are TRBV4-1 and TRBJ1-4; TRBD1 matches at 7 bases. The sequencing sample was made of peripheral blood. The CDR3 coding sequence is TGCGCCAGCAGCCAAGCGTTCGGGACAGAGAATGAAAAACTGTTTTTT. This translates into CASSQAFGTENEKLFF.